This T cell receptor beta chain stems from a study of CD8+CD57+ T cells in acquired aplastic anemia. Study-level results: Compared with total CD4+ and CD8+ cell pools, patient CD8+CD57+ cells were less diverse.

CDR1 and CDR2 (germline): SQVTM, ANQGSEA. This CDR3 comprises 11 residues. Sequencing involved patients with CD8+CD57+ cell expansion previously shown by flow cytometry. Severe acquired aplastic anemia affected all patients. On this clonotype itself: Its antigen is still unknown. A read error may produce the germline difference seen at one junction end.

Genomic DNA, the template, was used for profiling of the TCR beta VDJ and CDR3. A single record per CDR3 protein comes from TCRdb applying MiXCR to the reads. The data contain about 18,000 distinct CDR3 sequences, roughly two fifths of them singletons. Source material: CD8+CD57+ T cells sorted from PBMCs. Stated subset: bead-enriched CD8+CD57+ effector memory T cells from SAA patients. The rearrangement joins TRBV29-1 to TRBJ2-3; the D gene is possibly TRBD1 (5 bases). This clonotype originated in a human donor with aplastic anemia. CDR3 protein: CSGQNTGTQYF. The CDR3 coding sequence is TGCAGCGGACAGAACACAGGTACGCAGTATTTT.